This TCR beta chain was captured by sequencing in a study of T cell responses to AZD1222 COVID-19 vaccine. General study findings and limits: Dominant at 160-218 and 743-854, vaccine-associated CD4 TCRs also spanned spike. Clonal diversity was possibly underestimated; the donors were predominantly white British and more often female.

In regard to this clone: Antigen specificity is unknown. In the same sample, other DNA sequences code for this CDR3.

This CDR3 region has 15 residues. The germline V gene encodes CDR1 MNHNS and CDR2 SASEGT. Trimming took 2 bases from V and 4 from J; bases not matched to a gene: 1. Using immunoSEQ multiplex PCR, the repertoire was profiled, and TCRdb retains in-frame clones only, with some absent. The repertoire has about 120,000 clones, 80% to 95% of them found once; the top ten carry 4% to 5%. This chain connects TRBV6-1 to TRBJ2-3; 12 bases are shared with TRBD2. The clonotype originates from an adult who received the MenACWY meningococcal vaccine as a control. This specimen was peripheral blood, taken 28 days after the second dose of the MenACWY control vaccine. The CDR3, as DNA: TGTGCCAGCAGTGAACTAGCGGGGGGGCCAGATACGCAGTATTTT. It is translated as CASSELAGGPDTQYF.